The entry below describes one TCR beta chain. This clone turned up a few times. Its antigen is not yet known. Base-call qualities are not available, and no considerably larger clone is one nucleotide away. These data originate in a study of cytomegalovirus exposure and HLA in healthy donors (TCRdb year 2017). Study-level background: An earlier analysis of about 560 of the donors reported 276 Gb of sequence data and 95 million to 140 million unique TCR beta sequences obtained from about 180 million T cells. Approximately 310 gigabases of sequencing data and some 85 million unique TCR sequences were included in an early release covering about 620 HLA-typed donors. Among the approximately 430 genotyped donors, around 81% belonged to the genetic ancestry cluster associated with self-reported Caucasian donors. The study aimed to test whether signatures of past pathogen exposure could be identified by cataloging public T cell receptors. Using immunosequencing, the study profiled T cell repertoires from 550 to 750 subjects and related those repertoires to cytomegalovirus serostatus. In addition to the first cohort of around 670 subjects, a separate validation cohort of approximately 130 different subjects was used. To predict cytomegalovirus infection status, the study brought together high-throughput TCR immunosequencing, statistical association of individual TCRs with disease status, and machine learning. A later analysis re-analyzed previously published TCR beta repertoires from 600 to 850 donors and added high-resolution HLA genotyping to study TCR occurrence patterns. In the later analysis, no new phenotypic data were used to find candidate immune exposures; instead, reliance was placed on TCR beta sequences and their occurrence across donors. To decide whether each TCR beta V gene segment behaved as functional or pseudogenic, an earlier analysis of some 540 of the donors relied on high-throughput TCR beta sequencing. Alongside the repertoire data, information on donor age, sex, ethnicity and CMV serostatus was compiled. A later genetic analysis took genome-wide SNP genotypes for about 55% of the roughly 700 donors and used that subset as a discovery cohort. All discovery cohort repertoires had been generated using a single sequencing platform. HLA typing included class I and class II loci at four-digit resolution. The number of typed donors differed by locus: roughly 620-630 for A, B, C, DRB1 and DQB1; some 540 for DQA1; around 580 for DPA1; and 400 to 480 for DPB1. Four to six DR-DQ haplotypes were handled as single units for association and clustering, since linkage in the cohort was strong. Among 398 genotyped donors of the cohort, an average of 235,054 unique TCR beta nucleotide sequences were sequenced per donor, approximately 20% of them non-productive.

General study outcomes and caveats: Linkage disequilibrium might explain the correlated functional status among segregating V segments, but an unknown experimental factor could not be excluded. According to a later analysis, TCR association rates differed among HLA loci, with DRB1 alleles showing the most associated TCRs and HLA-C alleles showing the fewest. The classifier was reported to diagnose cytomegalovirus status with high specificity and sensitivity in both the original cohort and the validation cohort. Immune exposure information for the cohort was limited to CMV serostatus. Assigning TCR associations to individual alleles was difficult when HLA alleles, especially DR and DQ, strongly co-occurred. A group of highly shared sequence variants was considered likely to be a technical artifact of the sequencing pipeline. Roughly 15 rarely observed V segments, including chromosome 9 orphons, were excluded from the earlier analysis of several hundred of the donors because counts were too low. Most CMV-associated TCR beta chains appeared to be HLA-restricted in a later analysis, and the HLA associations seemed to be driven largely by CMV exposure. Broadly in line with IMGT annotations, most TCR beta V segments showed up in productive rearrangements about 87% or about 30% of the time in an earlier analysis of about 500 of the donors. According to a later analysis, parvovirus B19, influenza, CMV and Epstein-Barr virus appeared linked to several top co-occurrence clusters. The authors suggested that the approach could potentially be generalized to other disease states and immunological phenotypes. A further reported finding was that TCR beta sequences accurately predicted the HLA-A and HLA-B alleles for most subjects in the first cohort. A later analysis found that HLA-associated TCR beta chains were more clonally expanded and had lower generation probabilities than equally common non-associated chains. At a false discovery rate of 0.05, a later analysis linked 16,951 TCR beta sequences to specific HLA alleles. In vitro tests confirmed that a few of the cytomegalovirus-associated TCR beta chains recognize cytomegalovirus antigens. The presence/absence analyses assumed that sequencing depth was roughly uniform across donors, and that assumption may not be true. A later genetic analysis reported fewer N-insertions in productive TCRs among donors in an Asian-associated ancestry cluster than the approximately 670-donor mean. A later genetic analysis associated a missense DCLRE1C variant with V-gene and J-gene trimming of TCR beta chains, and an independent cohort replicated the association. The 87-base-pair reads could not distinguish some IMGT-functional V segments, including TRBV6-2 and TRBV6-3, so those segments were excluded. Because some donors lacked HLA typing at each locus, the association tests relied only on the typed subset. This cohort had only TCR beta chains sequenced, and the lack of alpha or paired-chain data limited which features could be detected. Across donors, most TCR sequences were observed very rarely, whereas some public TCRs were present in many individuals. In the study, approximately 160 TCR beta chains were listed as associated with cytomegalovirus.

The cohort was made up of under 800 healthy bone marrow donors. At the time of sampling, all cohort members were nominally healthy, though unrecorded immune exposures were likely present. The donor was CMV seronegative and was included in the group of under 450 seronegative cohort members. A peripheral blood sample was collected from each donor, and TCR beta sequencing was performed on peripheral blood mononuclear cells. The Qiagen DNeasy Blood Extraction Kit was used to extract genomic DNA from the blood cell samples. The germline V gene specifies SGHRS as CDR1 and YFSETQ as CDR2. The CDR3 runs 12 amino acids, cysteine and phenylalanine included. Only the CDR3 part of the read is kept: 36 bases, read in frame from the first base. Trimming removed 4 bases from V and 4 bases from J, leaving 5 bases between the germline ends. Library preparation was by the immunoSEQ multiplex PCR assay. The multiplex PCR relied on a mix of 60 forward primers for TCR Vbeta segments and 13 reverse primers for TCR Jbeta segments. Amplification of the CDR3 region of rearranged TCR beta genes was performed with a multiplex PCR assay on genomic DNA. The Illumina HiSeq System was used to sequence the amplified TCR beta libraries as 87-base-pair reads. As for the original processing: A later analysis counted about 76 million unique TCR beta chains across the 550 to 750 repertoires, and 10 million to 11 million of these chains were shared by at least two donors. Raw reads were error-corrected and collapsed into unique sequences with a nearest-neighbor algorithm that merged closely related sequences to remove PCR and sequencing errors. CDR3 sequences were aligned to IMGT reference sequences to assign V, D and J gene segments. Each retained sequence needed at least a six-nucleotide match to both a V gene segment and a J gene segment. Rearrangements were called productive when the CDR3 lacked stop codons and stayed in frame with V and J; all others were non-productive. Following IMGT convention, CDR3 was defined as the stretch from the second conserved V-encoded cysteine to the conserved J-encoded phenylalanine. The earlier analysis of 500 to 600 of the donors excluded sequences that lacked an unambiguous match to a single V gene segment. In an earlier analysis of 587 of the donors, a V segment was called functional when productive rearrangements were above 56.7%, and segregating when the standard deviation between donors exceeded 5%. To diagnose cytomegalovirus status from the catalog of TCR beta chain sequences, a statistical classification framework was built. V and J gene assignment, in a later analysis, came from comparing TCR nucleotide sequences with IMGT/GENE-DB human TR gene sequences. Using the TCRdist pipeline, a later analysis assigned CDR3 sequences along with most-parsimonious VDJ recombination scenarios. In a later analysis, each TCR beta chain was defined by its CDR3 amino acid sequence together with its V-gene family, and reads lacking a unique V-gene family were excluded. A later analysis removed 600 or so highly shared, low-generation-probability nucleotide sequences to deal with suspected cross-contamination and a sequencing artifact. For each public chain, a later analysis derived a clonal expansion index from normalized ranks of inferred template counts within each repertoire. In a later analysis, generation probabilities were computed using a VDJ recombination model fitted to out-of-frame rearrangements, and the results were checked against IGoR. In a later analysis, TCR-TCR, TCR-HLA and TCR-CMV co-occurrence was scored with hypergeometric tests, and a repertoire-size bias correction was applied to TCR pairs. False discovery rates were estimated in a later analysis by permuting HLA or CMV assignments 20 times. A later analysis grouped co-occurring TCRs with DBSCAN, adding TCRdist sequence similarity when clustering within HLA-allele-positive subsets. Repertoires with fewer than 30,000 or more than 120,000 public chains were left out of co-occurrence clustering, as were about five repertoires with anomalous nucleotide sharing. This immuneACCESS table, as held by TCRdb, lists in-frame sequences with V and J called but not all clones. Of the missing ones, under half trace to an unresolved V gene in checked studies; the others have no known cause. D and trimming were read from the DNA, whereas the V and J calls and clone size are those reported in that table. This sample comprises about 200,000 clones, 82% of them detected only once. 2.5% to 3.5% of the sample goes to the ten largest clones.

Recombination linked TRBV5-1 to TRBJ2-2, with no confidently assigned D gene. The origin of this receptor is a woman aged 40-49 years in good health and CMV-seronegative. The sample was PBMCs. The DNA sequence follows: TGCGCCAGCAGCCGAGGCACCGGGGAGCTGTTTTTT. This is translated as CASSRGTGELFF.